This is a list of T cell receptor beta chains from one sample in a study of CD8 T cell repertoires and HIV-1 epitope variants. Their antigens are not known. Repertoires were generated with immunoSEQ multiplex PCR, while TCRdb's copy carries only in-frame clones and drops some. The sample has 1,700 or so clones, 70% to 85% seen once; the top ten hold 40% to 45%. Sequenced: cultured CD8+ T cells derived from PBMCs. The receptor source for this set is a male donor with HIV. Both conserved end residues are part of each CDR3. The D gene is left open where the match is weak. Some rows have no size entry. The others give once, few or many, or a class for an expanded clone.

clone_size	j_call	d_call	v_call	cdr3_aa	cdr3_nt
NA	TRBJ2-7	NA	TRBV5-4	CASSLASYEQYF	TGTGCCAGCAGTCTGGCCTCCTACGAGCAGTACTTC
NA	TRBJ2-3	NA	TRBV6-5	CASSYSTDPRTDTQYF	TGTGCCAGCAGTTACTCTACGGACCCTCGCACAGATACGCAGTATTTT
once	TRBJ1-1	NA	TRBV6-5	CASSYSNTEAFF	TGTGCCAGCAGTTACTCCAACACTGAAGCTTTCTTT
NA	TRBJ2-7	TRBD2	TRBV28	CASSLGGSGNEQYF	TGTGCCAGCAGTTTGGGGGGGAGTGGGAACGAGCAGTACTTC
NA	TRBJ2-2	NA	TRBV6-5	CASSYSQGTGELFF	TGTGCCAGCAGTTACTCGCAGGGAACCGGGGAGCTGTTTTTT
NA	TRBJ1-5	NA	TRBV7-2	CASSLELSNQPQHF	TGTGCCAGCAGCTTAGAGTTGAGCAATCAGCCCCAGCATTTT
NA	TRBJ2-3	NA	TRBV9	CASSASGDTQYF	TGTGCCAGCAGCGCTTCAGGGGATACGCAGTATTTT
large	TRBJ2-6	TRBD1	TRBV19	CASGTGGSGANVLTF	TGTGCCAGTGGGACAGGGGGCTCTGGGGCCAACGTCCTGACTTTC
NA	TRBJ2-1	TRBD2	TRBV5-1	CASSPTSGRASYNEQFF	TGCGCCAGCAGCCCGACTAGCGGGAGGGCCTCCTACAATGAGCAGTTCTTC
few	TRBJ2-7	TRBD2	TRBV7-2	CASSSRGGLAYEQYF	TGTGCCAGCAGCTCCAGGGGGGGACTAGCGTACGAGCAGTACTTC
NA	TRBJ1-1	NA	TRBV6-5	CASSATGMNTEAFF	TGTGCCAGCAGTGCCACAGGGATGAACACTGAAGCTTTCTTT
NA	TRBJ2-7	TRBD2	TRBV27	CASSPISTSGSSYEQYF	TGTGCCAGCAGCCCCATCTCTACTAGCGGGAGCTCCTACGAGCAGTACTTC
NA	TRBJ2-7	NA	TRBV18	CASSPQFGQGPYEQYF	TGTGCCAGCTCACCACAGTTTGGGCAGGGGCCCTACGAGCAGTACTTC
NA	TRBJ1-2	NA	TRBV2	CASSEKGNYGYTF	TGTGCCAGCAGTGAAAAGGGTAACTATGGCTACACCTTC
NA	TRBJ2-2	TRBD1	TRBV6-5	CASSYLQGMGTGELFF	TGTGCCAGCAGTTACCTACAGGGGATGGGGACCGGGGAGCTGTTTTTT
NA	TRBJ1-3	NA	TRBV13	CASSQGQYSGNTIYF	TGTGCCAGCAGCCAAGGACAGTACTCTGGAAACACCATATATTTT
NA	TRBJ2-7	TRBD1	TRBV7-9	CASSSQGQGGNTYEQYF	TGTGCCAGCAGCTCCCAGGGACAGGGAGGTAACACCTACGAGCAGTACTTC
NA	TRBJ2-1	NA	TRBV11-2	CASSLDGAMARHEQFF	TGTGCCAGCAGCTTAGATGGGGCAATGGCGAGGCATGAGCAGTTCTTC
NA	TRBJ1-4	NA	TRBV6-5	CASSSRGQGVEKLFF	TGTGCCAGCAGTTCCCGAGGGCAAGGGGTTGAAAAACTGTTTTTT
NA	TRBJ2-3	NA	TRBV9	CASSGSSDDTQYF	TGTGCCAGCAGCGGATCGTCCGATGATACGCAGTATTTT
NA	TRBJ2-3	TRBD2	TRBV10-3	CAISDLFSGREESTDTQYF	TGTGCCATCAGTGATCTCTTTAGCGGGAGGGAAGAATCCACAGATACGCAGTATTTT
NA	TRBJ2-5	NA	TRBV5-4	CASSANQGNGETQYF	TGTGCCAGCAGCGCCAACCAGGGGAATGGGGAGACCCAGTACTTC
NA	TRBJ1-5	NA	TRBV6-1	CASTRGAGTNQPQHF	TGTGCCAGCACCCGTGGAGCAGGGACCAATCAGCCCCAGCATTTT
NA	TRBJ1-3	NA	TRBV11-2	CASSFPRAGVGGNTIYF	TGTGCCAGCAGCTTTCCCCGTGCGGGAGTTGGTGGAAACACCATATATTTT
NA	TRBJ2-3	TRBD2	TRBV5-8	CASSFTASGSTFLDTQYF	TGTGCCAGCAGCTTTACGGCTAGCGGGAGTACGTTTCTAGATACGCAGTATTTT
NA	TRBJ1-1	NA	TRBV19	CASSIDRTPEAFF	TGTGCCAGTAGTATAGACCGGACACCTGAAGCTTTCTTT
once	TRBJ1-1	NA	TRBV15	CATSRDRGENTEAFF	TGTGCCACCAGCAGAGATCGGGGCGAGAACACTGAAGCTTTCTTT
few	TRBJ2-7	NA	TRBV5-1	CASSPELDYYEQYF	TGCGCCAGCAGCCCTGAGTTGGATTACTACGAGCAGTACTTC
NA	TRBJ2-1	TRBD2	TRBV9	CASSPWTSGGREQFF	TGTGCCAGCAGCCCCTGGACTAGCGGGGGCCGGGAGCAGTTCTTC
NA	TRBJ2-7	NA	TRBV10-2	CASAPGSLWDEQYF	TGCGCCAGCGCCCCAGGCAGCCTTTGGGACGAGCAGTACTTC
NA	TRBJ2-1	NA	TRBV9	CASSQEGNSYNEQFF	TGTGCCAGCAGCCAGGAGGGGAACTCCTACAATGAGCAGTTCTTC
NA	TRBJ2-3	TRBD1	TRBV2	CASSEADRANRDTQYF	TGTGCCAGCAGTGAAGCGGACAGGGCGAACCGAGATACGCAGTATTTT
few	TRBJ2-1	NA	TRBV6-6	CASSRPYNEQFF	TGTGCCAGCAGCCGACCCTACAATGAGCAGTTCTTC
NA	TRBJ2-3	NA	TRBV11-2	CASSYTDTQYF	TGTGCCAGCAGCTACACAGATACGCAGTATTTT
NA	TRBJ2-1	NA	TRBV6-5	CASSYVDSREQFF	TGTGCCAGCAGTTACGTGGACAGCCGGGAGCAGTTCTTC
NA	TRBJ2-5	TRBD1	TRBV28	CASSRESGGQETQYF	TGTGCCAGCAGTCGTGAATCAGGGGGCCAAGAGACCCAGTACTTC
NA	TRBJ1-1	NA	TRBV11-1	CASSPQAIPNTEAFF	TGTGCCAGCAGCCCCCAGGCGATCCCGAACACTGAAGCTTTCTTT
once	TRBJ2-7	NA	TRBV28	CASSFHEGSYEQYF	TGTGCCAGCAGTTTTCACGAGGGATCCTACGAGCAGTACTTC
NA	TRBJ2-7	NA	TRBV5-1	CASSLGQSYEQYF	TGCGCCAGCAGCTTGGGGCAGTCCTACGAGCAGTACTTC
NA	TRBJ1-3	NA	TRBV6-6	CASSYNSLSGNTIYF	TGTGCCAGCAGTTACAACAGCCTCTCTGGAAACACCATATATTTT
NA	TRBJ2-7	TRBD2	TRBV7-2	CASSFGTSGYEQYF	TGTGCCAGCAGCTTTGGGACTAGCGGCTACGAGCAGTACTTC
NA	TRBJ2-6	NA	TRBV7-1	CASSTRLRGQSRANVLTF	TGTGCCAGCAGCACACGCTTACGAGGACAAAGTCGGGCCAACGTCCTGACTTTC
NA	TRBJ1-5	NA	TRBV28	CASSLHRGEQPQHF	TGTGCCAGCAGTTTACACAGAGGAGAGCAGCCCCAGCATTTT
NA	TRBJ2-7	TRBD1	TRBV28	CASIGTGNYEQYF	TGTGCCAGCATCGGGACAGGGAATTACGAGCAGTACTTC